This T cell receptor (beta chain) was documented in a study of T cells in Graves' hyperthyroidism and ophthalmopathy (dated by TCRdb to about 2019). About the full investigation: Peripheral blood samples were taken at initial diagnosis, before any treatment was given. In addition, the study compared T-cell repertoires in thyroid tissue and in blood from roughly 6 Graves' hyperthyroidism patients. After blood sampling, hyperthyroidism patients were treated with methimazole at a starting dose of 30 mg daily, and ophthalmopathy patients were treated with high-dose intravenous methylprednisolone. The roughly 100 discovery patients were divided at random into training and test sets in a 7:3 ratio. To identify TCR V-J signatures that set the groups apart, the researchers used a discovery cohort of more than 95 patients, made up of 43 with Graves' ophthalmopathy and some 58 with stable Graves' hyperthyroidism. Whether ophthalmopathy could be predicted prospectively was tested in an independent validation cohort made up of some 20 hyperthyroidism patients plus 17 patients who later progressed to ophthalmopathy. TCR Vbeta CDR3 sequencing of 120 to 150 peripheral blood samples (under 45 ophthalmopathy, roughly 74 hyperthyroidism and roughly 17 progressor patients) is reported in the paper.

Ophthalmopathy patients had moderately to severely active disease, with a Clinical Activity Score of 3 or more, a NOSPECS grade of 4 or more, and a disease duration of less than 3 months. Exclusion was applied to patients with uncontrolled infections, other autoimmune diseases, pregnancy or lactation. Diagnoses were established on the basis of clinical symptoms, serum thyroxine and TRAb, thyroid ultrasound, and orbital computed tomography. Ficoll-Paque density gradient centrifugation was used to isolate PBMCs from around 9.1 ml of fresh peripheral blood. Total RNA was extracted using Trizol reagent, and RNA quality was assessed on an Agilent 2100 Bioanalyzer. Spanning cysteine to phenylalanine, the CDR3 consists of 14 amino acids. Just CDR3 DNA is preserved here, 42 bases in frame from base 1. Relative to germline, V is 6 bases shorter and J is 0 bases shorter, with 10 bases between their ends. CDR1 and CDR2 (LGHDT, YNNKEL) derive from the germline V gene (reference sequence).

This clonotype has just a few counts. Its antigen remains unidentified. No qualities accompany the bases; no much larger clone lies one base away. Amplification of TCR beta CDR3 regions was carried out from RNA transcripts. A first-round RT-PCR of the TCR CDR3 used the HTBI primer set with the Qiagen OneStep RT-PCR kit. The libraries were constructed in a second round of multiplex PCR and then size-selected and purified. Libraries were sequenced paired-end with 100 bp reads on an Illumina HiSeq2000. As for the authors' bioinformatics: SOAPnuke was used to process the raw data, throwing out any read that contained adapters or uncalled bases, had a mean Phred below 15, or lacked an exact constant-primer or identifier match. High-quality paired reads were merged using COPE v1.2.5, and each unique nucleotide sequence was defined as a clonotype. MiTCR v1.1 was used to align the clonotypes against IMGT TRBV, TRBD and TRBJ reference segments. Only V-J combinations with frequency above 0.0001, covering 98% to 99.2% of repertoires, were analysed. A TCS score was defined as the ratio between F50 (clonal expansion) and ExV (chaos), using BLOSUM62-based TCRdist between CDR3 peptides within each V-J. Welch's t-statistics and random forest reduced 514 V-J features to 10 to 15, which were used in a naive Bayes classifier (R e1071). TCRdb reprocessing: public reads trimmed at Q25 with fastp, clones called with MiXCR, in-frame beta chains kept. Every entry covers one CDR3 protein and lists the most common genes and DNA from its rows. These V and J calls are TCRdb output, not the study's own analysis. The sample has roughly 400,000 distinct CDR3 sequences on record, more than 13% of them singletons. Around 28% of the sample belongs to the ten largest clones.

Points the paper makes about the study in general: No statistical method was used to fix the sample size in advance, and group allocation was not hidden from the investigators. Ophthalmopathy was separated from stable hyperthyroidism by a 13 V-J signature model, with 85% to 90% sensitivity and approximately 81% specificity obtained in cross-validation and 80%/75% obtained in testing. In validation, the model predicted progression to ophthalmopathy a median of around six months before onset, with roughly 68% sensitivity and 72.22% specificity. Most expanded thyroid clonotypes (frequency above 0.001) were also found in blood, which suggests that blood repertoires may mirror thyroid immune responses.

The sequence links TRBV3-1 to TRBJ2-3; the D segment could be TRBD1, given 6 matching bases. The source material was blood. The sequence came from a man aged 45 to 65 with Graves' ophthalmopathy. The bases are TGTGCCAGCAGAGCGACAGGTAGCACAGATACGCAGTATTTT. Its protein reads: CASRATGSTDTQYF.